The clone carrying this TCR beta chain has just a few counts. Its antigen is as yet unknown. The data derive from a study of shared clonotypes between healthy human individuals. Regarding the study as a whole: Naive CD4 clonotypes were shared across several donors at around 5.4%. Relative to clonotypes present in all four donors, those not shared had lower generation probabilities.

The data were produced by immunoSEQ multiplex PCR, yet TCRdb's version contains in-frame clones alone and is incomplete. Of a few hundred thousand clones in the sample, approximately 79% are singletons; the top ten hold under 13%. In the CD4+ fraction, cells were divided into CD45RA+ naive and CD45RA-negative memory subsets. The CDR3 is 14 amino acids. Trimming stripped 0 bases from V and 9 bases from J, with 13 bases between. CDR1 and CDR2 from the germline V gene are SGHRS and YFSETQ. Input material: memory CD4+ T cells sorted from blood. This sample's subset: CD45RA-negative fraction. This chain uses TRBV5-1 with TRBJ2-1; D perhaps matches TRBD2 (5 bases). This TCR was sampled from a man aged 25-40 years in good health. The CDR3 region is CASSLVLALTEQFF. The CDR3 DNA reads as TGCGCCAGCAGCTTGGTCCTAGCCCTCACTGAGCAGTTCTTC.